The 3 T cell receptor beta chains below were found in one sample sequenced in a study of blood T cell repertoires in COVID-19. Method: immunoSEQ multiplex PCR; TCRdb's copy keeps in-frame clones and lacks some. The sample records 75,000 to 90,000 clones, around 80% being singletons. Sequenced: peripheral blood. All receptors come from a woman in her thirties or forties with active or convalescent COVID-19.

V gene TRBV19 combines with J gene TRBJ1-1; 7 bases fit TRBD1. The ends lost 5 bases at V and 5 bases at J; junction bases unmatched: 8. Germline CDR1 and CDR2: LNHDA and SQIVND (reference sequence). The CDR3 contains 14 residues. CDR3 residues: CASSRTRGRTEAFF. CDR3 in DNA: TGTGCCAGTAGTCGGACGAGGGGGCGGACTGAAGCTTTCTTT. Complete variable domain (other parts from reference TRBV19 and TRBJ1-1): DGGITQSPKYLFRKEGQNVTLSCEQNLNHDAMYWYRQDPGQGLRLIYYSQIVNDFQKGDIAEGYSVSREKKESFPLTVTSAQKNPTAFYLCASSRTRGRTEAFFGQGTRLTVV.

The chain joins TRBV5-1 to TRBJ2-1; D is undetermined. Trimming shortened V by 4 bases and J by 6 bases, and 11 bases separated the two germline ends. The CDR3 spans 13 residues. Germline lookup yields CDR1 SGHRS and CDR2 YFSETQ. The CDR3 reads CASSTSSSNEQFF. The CDR3 nucleotides read TGCGCCAGCAGCACTTCTAGTTCCAATGAGCAGTTCTTC.

This rearrangement joins TRBV19 to TRBJ1-5, with D unresolved. The V end lost 5 bases, the J end lost 0 bases, and 17 bases lay between the germline ends. CDR1 is LNHDA, CDR2 SQIVND, per germline (reference sequence). The CDR3 loop spans 17 amino acids. The CDR3 here is CASSGWQVFLSNQPQHF. As DNA, the CDR3 is TGTGCCAGTAGTGGGTGGCAGGTTTTTCTTAGCAATCAGCCCCAGCATTTT.